The 21 T cell receptor beta chains below were found in one sample sequenced in a study of CD8+ T cells in alopecia areata (dated 2018 in TCRdb). The library was obtained by the immunoSEQ multiplex PCR assay. For TCR sequencing, RNA was extracted from every sample and reverse transcribed into cDNA to serve as template. This immuneACCESS table, as held by TCRdb, lists in-frame sequences with V and J called but not all clones. Of the missing ones, under half trace to an unresolved V gene in checked studies; the others have no known cause. Recorded for this sample are some 190,000 clones; roughly 46% of them occurred a single time. The leading ten clones occupy 9.5% to 13% of the sample. In the paper's terms, the treatment or condition label means: oral pan-JAK inhibitor, 5-10 mg twice daily. Sequencing used CD8+ T cells sorted from blood, obtained around week 54, from a patient treated with tofacitinib. These receptors were taken from a human donor with alopecia areata.

A few counts support this clone. The rearrangement links TRBV29-1 to TRBJ2-7, with 10 bases lining up with TRBD1. V gave up 6 bases and J gave up 5 bases; unmatched junction bases: 10. The germline V gene has CDR1 SQVTM and CDR2 ANQGSEA. The CDR3 has 14 residues. The CDR3 nucleotides are TGCAGCGTGACTCGAGGGACAGGGGTGAACGAGCAGTACTTC. This translates into CSVTRGTGVNEQYF.

The chain combines TRBV4-1 with TRBJ1-3, with D unclear. The CDR3 contains 13 residues. Germline CDR1 is MGHRA and CDR2 is YSYEKL. V gave up 3 bases and J gave up 4 bases, with 7 bases separating them. The DNA for the CDR3 is TGCGCCAGCAGCCAGGGTCAAGGAAACACCATATATTTT. The encoded protein is CASSQGQGNTIYF.

CDR3 in amino acids: CASSYSRGLDSPLHF. As DNA, the CDR3 is TGTGCCAGCAGTTACTCCAGGGGGCTGGATTCACCCCTCCACTTT. The rearrangement links TRBV6-5 to TRBJ1-6, with 8 bases aligning to TRBD1. The CDR3 is made up of 15 amino acids. Germline-derived CDR1 and CDR2 are MNHEY and SVGAGI. Trimming at V came to 0 bases and at J to 8 bases, leaving 3 bases not matched to a gene.

This chain uses TRBV30 with TRBJ2-7; TRBD1 aligns across 11 bases. The ends lost 1 base at V and 3 bases at J; junction bases unmatched: 8. The CDR3 has 16 amino acids. CDR1 is GTSNPN, CDR2 SVGIG, per germline (reference sequence). CDR3 nucleotides: TGTGCCTGGAGTGGGTCCCGGACAGGGGGCTTCTACGAGCAGTACTTC. Amino acid sequence: CAWSGSRTGGFYEQYF.

The chain combines TRBV27 with TRBJ2-7; TRBD2 is a possible D gene (7 bases). Per the germline V gene, CDR1 is MNHEY and CDR2 is SMNVEV (reference sequence). V shed 10 bases and J shed 3 bases, with 13 bases lying between them. The CDR3 contains 12 residues. The CDR3 region is CATRGPFYEQYF. CDR3 in DNA: TGTGCCACGCGGGGGCCCTTCTACGAGCAGTACTTC.

The gene calls are TRBV6-1 and TRBJ2-7; D not certain. This CDR3 is 13 amino acids long. Trimming shortened V by 6 bases and J by 1 base, and 10 bases separated the two germline ends. Looked up from germline, CDR1 is MNHNS and CDR2 is SASEGT. The CDR3 bases are TGTGCCAGCAGGGTTGCAGGATCCTACGAGCAGTACTTC. Protein: CASRVAGSYEQYF.

J is TRBJ1-4 and V is TRBV19, with D maybe TRBD1 (5 bases). This CDR3 has 13 residues. CDR1 is LNHDA and CDR2 is SQIVND in the germline V gene (reference sequence). V was shortened by 10 bases and J by 4 bases, with 13 bases between the two germline ends. The CDR3 DNA is TGTGCCACTCAGGGTTGGAGTAATGAAAAACTGTTTTTT. Amino acids: CATQGWSNEKLFF.

The table lists this clone with a few counts. This chain joins TRBV2 and TRBJ2-7; D assignment may be TRBD1 or TRBD2 (5 bases each). The CDR3 covers 14 residues. CDR1 and CDR2 from the germline V gene are SNHLY and FYNNEI. V was clipped by 10 bases and J by 2 bases, with 18 bases between them. For the CDR3, the DNA is TGTGCCACCCGCGGGCAGGGCTTCCCCTACGAGCAGTACTTC. This codes for CATRGQGFPYEQYF.

The rearrangement joins TRBV5-4 to TRBJ2-1; the match to TRBD2 covers 7 bases. Germline values: CDR1 SGHNT, CDR2 YYREEE (reference sequence). V shed 4 bases, J shed 0 bases, and the junction held 4 bases outside the gene matches. The length of the CDR3 is 15 residues. Here the CDR3 reads CASSRGGRSYNEQFF. The CDR3 DNA is TGTGCCAGCAGCCGCGGGGGACGCTCCTACAATGAGCAGTTCTTC.

The DNA for the CDR3 is TGTGCCAGCAGCCAAGTTTGGTTTACGAACACTGAAGCTTTCTTT. It translates to CASSQVWFTNTEAFF. V gene TRBV14 combines with J gene TRBJ1-1; D gene uncertain. Germline CDR1 SGHDN, CDR2 FVKESK. The CDR3 loop spans 15 amino acids. The V gene lost 1 base and the J gene lost 1 base, with 10 bases spanning the gap.

The chain employs TRBV7-9 and TRBJ1-1; the D is unclear. The CDR3 totals 15 residues. The germline CDR1 and CDR2 sequences are SEHNR and FQNEAQ (reference sequence). The V and J ends lost 5 bases and 5 bases respectively, with 18 bases between them. CDR3 in amino acids: CASSVVVGVGTEAFF. The CDR3 DNA reads TGTGCCAGCAGCGTCGTAGTTGGGGTTGGAACTGAAGCTTTCTTT. Full variable domain (remainder filled in from reference TRBV7-9 and TRBJ1-1): DTGVSQNPRHKITKRGQNVTFRCDPISEHNRLYWYRQTLGQGPEFLTYFQNEAQLEKSRLLSDRFSAERPKGSFSTLEIQRTEQGDSAMYLCASSVVVGVGTEAFFGQGTRLTVV.

This clone has a handful of counts. This chain joins TRBV30 and TRBJ2-4; D is possibly TRBD1 (5 bases). Germline assignment: CDR1 GTSNPN and CDR2 SVGIG (reference sequence). V gave up 7 bases and J gave up 0 bases, with 7 bases separating them. The CDR3 is 12 residues long. The CDR3 bases are TGTGCCTCAGGGTCAGCCAAAAACATTCAGTACTTC. The encoded protein is CASGSAKNIQYF.

The V and J genes are TRBV4-3 and TRBJ2-1, with D maybe TRBD1 (6 bases). Germline CDR1 and CDR2: LGHNA and YSLEER. Trimming stripped 0 bases from V and 8 bases from J, with 11 bases between. The length of the CDR3 is 14 residues. The CDR3 nucleotides read TGCGCCAGCAGCCAAGACAGGGGTATCGATGAGCAGTTCTTC. Translated: CASSQDRGIDEQFF.

The chain employs TRBV5-1 and TRBJ2-5, with D tentatively TRBD2 (5 bases). Germline CDR1 reads SGHRS; CDR2 reads YFSETQ. The CDR3 has 13 residues. V lost 7 bases and J 0 bases, leaving 10 bases between the germline ends. The CDR3: CASDSGYQETQYF. DNA of the CDR3: TGCGCCAGCGACTCGGGGTACCAAGAGACCCAGTACTTC.

DNA for the CDR3: TGTGCCAGCAGCCAAGAAGCGAACCGTGGGACTGAAGCTTTCTTT. This codes for CASSQEANRGTEAFF. The chain has TRBV4-2 and TRBJ1-1; D call uncertain. This CDR3 spans 15 amino acids. V was cut by 0 bases and J by 5 bases, with 13 bases left in between. Germline CDR1 LGHNA, CDR2 YNFKEQ.

This clone was counted a single time. The chain employs TRBV27 and TRBJ1-1, with TRBD1 as a possible D gene (6 bases). Germline loops: CDR1 MNHEY, CDR2 SMNVEV (reference sequence). Trimming took off 2 bases at V and 6 bases at J, with 13 bases between the two ends. The CDR3 covers 14 residues. This CDR3 reads CASSLVQGRSEAFF. CDR3 DNA: TGTGCCAGCAGTTTAGTTCAGGGGAGGTCTGAAGCTTTCTTT.

This rearrangement joins TRBV21-1 to TRBJ2-3; the table's D call, TRBD2, was not checked against the DNA. TRBV21-1 is tagged as a pseudogene. The CDR3 covers 15 residues. DNA of the CDR3: TGTGCCAGCAGCAAAGACCTACAGGGAGGGGATACGCAGTATTTT. Residues: CASSKDLQGGDTQYF.

The chain has TRBV13 and TRBJ1-2; D remains unclear. Trimming cost V 6 bases and J 8 bases, with 4 bases left between them. This CDR3 comprises 9 residues. The germline V gene encodes CDR1 PRHDT and CDR2 FYEKMQ (reference sequence). The chain's CDR3 is CASSEGYTF. CDR3 sequence (DNA): TGTGCCAGCAGTGAGGGCTACACCTTC.

The table lists this clone with a few counts. The chain carries TRBV12-5 and TRBJ2-7, with TRBD2 as a possible D gene (6 bases). The ends were cut back, 3 bases at V and 2 bases at J, with 11 bases in the middle. The germline CDR1 and CDR2 sequences are LGHNT and FRNRAP. CDR3 length equals 14 residues. Written as DNA, the CDR3 is TGTGCTAGTGGTTTCGCGGGGACCACCTACGAGCAGTACTTC. As protein: CASGFAGTTYEQYF.

This clone was observed a few times. This rearrangement joins TRBV4-3 to TRBJ2-7, with unresolved D. The CDR3 loop spans 15 amino acids. V gave up 1 base and J gave up 5 bases, with 15 bases separating them. Germline values: CDR1 LGHNA, CDR2 YSLEER. CDR3 loop: CASSQVWSGVDEQYF. The CDR3 coding sequence is TGCGCCAGCAGCCAAGTTTGGAGTGGGGTGGACGAGCAGTACTTC.

The V and J genes are TRBV30 and TRBJ2-7; D remains unclear. The CDR3 consists of 12 residues. Per the germline V gene, CDR1 is GTSNPN and CDR2 is SVGIG (reference sequence). V was shortened by 3 bases and J by 3 bases, with 9 bases between the two germline ends. The CDR3 nucleotides are TGTGCCTGGAGGACGGCGGTCTACGAGCAGTACTTC. Its translation is CAWRTAVYEQYF.